This entry lists 21 T cell receptor beta chains sequenced from one sample in a study of beta chain features in type 1 diabetes. Expressed TCRB transcripts were sequenced because the isolated RNA had all been reverse transcribed beforehand. Clones were sequenced by immunoSEQ multiplex PCR, and TCRdb holds only the in-frame ones, with some missing. The sample holds about half a million clones, about an eighth seen once. The sequenced sample consisted of naive CD4+ T cells from blood. These receptors all come from a woman aged 18-30 years in good health.

This clone was recorded a few times. V is TRBV7-9 and J is TRBJ2-3; 11 bases are a match to TRBD2. The V gene's germline CDR1 is SEHNR and CDR2 FQNEAQ (reference sequence). The ends lost 5 bases at V and 3 bases at J; junction bases unmatched: 10. The CDR3 has 17 residues. The CDR3 DNA follows: TGTGCCAGCAGCAAAGGACTAGCGGGCCAACTAACAGATACGCAGTATTTT. Protein sequence: CASSKGLAGQLTDTQYF.

This clone turned up a few times. V gene TRBV4-3 combines with J gene TRBJ2-2; D is possibly TRBD2 (6 bases). Trimming took off 1 base at V and 4 bases at J, with 13 bases between the two ends. The CDR3 extends over 16 amino acids. CDR1 is LGHNA and CDR2 is YSLEER in the germline V gene. The DNA of the CDR3 is TGCGCCAGCAGCCAAGCCCCGGGACTCTTCACCGGGGAGCTGTTTTTT. Its translation is CASSQAPGLFTGELFF.

The gene calls are TRBV7-2 and TRBJ2-7, with D unresolved. Trimming left V 2 bases short and J 2 bases short, with 13 bases between. Germline-derived CDR1 and CDR2 are SGHTA and FQGNSA. The CDR3 loop spans 15 amino acids. The CDR3 reads CASSLKRRKTYEQYF. In DNA, the CDR3 is TGTGCCAGCAGCTTAAAACGGCGGAAGACCTACGAGCAGTACTTC. The variable domain in full, with the rest retrieved from reference TRBV7-2 and TRBJ2-7, is GAGVSQSPSNKVTEKGKDVELRCDPISGHTALYWYRQSLGQGLEFLIYFQGNSAPDKSGLPSDRFSAERTGGSVSTLTIQRTQQEDSAVYLCASSLKRRKTYEQYFGPGTRLTVT.

This clone came up a few times. The CDR3 DNA reads as TGCGCCAGCCGGACCGGGACCCCGGAGGAGGAGACCCAGTACTTC. It is translated as CASRTGTPEEETQYF. The genes are TRBV5-1 and TRBJ2-5; D is tentatively TRBD1 or TRBD2 (5 bases each). The germline V gene encodes CDR1 SGHRS and CDR2 YFSETQ. The CDR3 contains 15 residues. The V gene lost 7 bases and the J gene lost 5 bases, with 21 bases spanning the gap.

The chain has TRBV7-2 and TRBJ2-7; maybe TRBD1 (6 bases). The CDR3 covers 15 residues. CDR1 SGHTA and CDR2 FQGNSA come from the germline V gene. Trimming removed 6 bases at V and 3 bases at J, with 18 bases between. The CDR3 is CASRLQGTGHYEQYF. The CDR3 coding sequence is TGTGCCAGCAGGCTACAGGGAACGGGGCACTACGAGCAGTACTTC.

This clone was counted only a few times. The gene calls are TRBV6-6 and TRBJ2-7; a possible D gene is TRBD2 (5 bases). The CDR3 is 13 amino acids. CDR1 is MNHNY, CDR2 SVGAGI, per germline (reference sequence). Trimming cost V 0 bases and J 7 bases, with 10 bases left between them. CDR3 DNA: TGTGCCAGCAGTTACTCCGACGCGGGTGAGCAGTACGTC. It translates to CASSYSDAGEQYV.

The rearrangement links TRBV7-3 to TRBJ1-2; D unresolved. Between the trimmed V and J ends, which lost 1 base and 0 bases, there was a span of 15 bases. The CDR3 totals 17 residues. Germline CDR1 SGHTA, CDR2 FQGTGA. CDR3: CASSLNPLGASNYGYTF. The CDR3 DNA sequence: TGTGCCAGCAGCTTAAACCCCCTCGGCGCCTCTAACTATGGCTACACCTTC. The full variable domain, its missing parts supplied by reference TRBV7-3 and TRBJ1-2, is GAGVSQTPSNKVTEKGKYVELRCDPISGHTALYWYRQSLGQGPEFLIYFQGTGAADDSGLPNDRFFAVRPEGSVSTLKIQRTERGDSAVYLCASSLNPLGASNYGYTFGSGTRLTVV.

The table lists this clone with a few counts. The rearrangement joins TRBV7-2 to TRBJ2-1, with 7 bases fitting TRBD2. In germline, CDR1 is SGHTA, CDR2 FQGNSA. The V gene end was trimmed by 4 bases and the J gene end by 4 bases; junction bases not matched to a gene: 10. The CDR3 is 16 amino acids. DNA for the CDR3: TGTGCCAGCAGCTCCCGGGGGAGCGGGGAATACAATGAGCAGTTCTTC. It codes for CASSSRGSGEYNEQFF.

CDR3: CASSPVTSGRAETQYF. In nucleotides, the CDR3 is TGTGCCAGCAGCCCAGTGACTAGCGGGAGGGCGGAGACCCAGTACTTC. The chain couples TRBV14 to TRBJ2-5; TRBD2 matches 14 bases. V lost 4 bases to trimming and J lost 5 bases; unmatched junction nucleotides: 6. The CDR3 has 16 amino acids. Germline lookup yields CDR1 SGHDN and CDR2 FVKESK.

The chain joins TRBV14 to TRBJ2-7; the match to TRBD1 covers 8 bases. There are 16 residues in the CDR3. In germline, CDR1 is SGHDN, CDR2 FVKESK. J was trimmed by 0 bases and V by 4 bases; bases with no gene match: 8. CDR3 nucleotide sequence: TGTGCCAGCAGCCCGACCGGGACAGGCGGCTCCTACGAGCAGTACTTC. Its protein is CASSPTGTGGSYEQYF.

This clone was detected only a few times. The rearrangement links TRBV7-9 to TRBJ2-5; D not certain. The V end was cut by 5 bases, the J end by 4 bases, with 8 bases between. CDR1 and CDR2 (germline): SEHNR, FQNEAQ (reference sequence). The CDR3 contains 12 residues. The CDR3 loop is CASSQLRETQYF. The CDR3 DNA follows: TGTGCCAGCAGCCAACTACGAGAGACCCAGTACTTC. Complete variable domain (other parts from reference TRBV7-9 and TRBJ2-5): DTGVSQNPRHKITKRGQNVTFRCDPISEHNRLYWYRQTLGQGPEFLTYFQNEAQLEKSRLLSDRFSAERPKGSFSTLEIQRTEQGDSAMYLCASSQLRETQYFGPGTRLLVL.

The genes are TRBV30 and TRBJ2-7; maybe TRBD2 (5 bases). The V end was cut by 0 bases, the J end by 2 bases, with 17 bases between. The CDR3 consists of 16 residues. CDR1 GTSNPN and CDR2 SVGIG come from the germline V gene (reference sequence). The CDR3 sequence is CAWSVLRLLAPYEQYF. CDR3 nucleotide sequence: TGTGCCTGGAGTGTACTGCGGTTGCTAGCCCCCTACGAGCAGTACTTC.

There are a few counts of this clone. The J gene is TRBJ2-1, the V gene TRBV20-1, with TRBD2 as a possible D gene (5 bases). The V gene's germline CDR1 is DFQATT and CDR2 SNEGSKA (reference sequence). CDR3 length equals 11 residues. Trimming removed 7 bases from V and 9 bases from J, with 13 bases in between. The CDR3 DNA sequence: TGCAGTGTCACGACTATAGGTGAGCAGTTCTTC. Protein product: CSVTTIGEQFF.

The chain couples TRBV7-2 to TRBJ2-7; 9 nucleotides match TRBD2. The CDR3 totals 14 residues. V was clipped by 1 base and J by 6 bases; unmatched bases: 4. Per the germline V gene, CDR1 is SGHTA and CDR2 is FQGNSA. The CDR3 DNA follows: TGTGCCAGCAGCTTAGTAGCGGGAGTATCCGAGCAGTACTTC. It translates to CASSLVAGVSEQYF.

V gene TRBV18 combines with J gene TRBJ2-5; no firm D call. Germline V CDR1 and CDR2: KGHSH, LQKENI. V was shortened by 1 base and J by 2 bases, with 8 bases between the two germline ends. This CDR3 has 14 residues. The CDR3 sequence is CASSPQSNQETQYF. As DNA, the CDR3 is TGTGCCAGCTCACCACAGTCGAATCAAGAGACCCAGTACTTC.

The chain carries TRBV20-1 and TRBJ1-1, with D maybe TRBD1 (5 bases). The CDR3 is made up of 11 amino acids. V lost 6 bases, J lost 11 bases, and 16 bases lay in between. In germline, CDR1 is DFQATT, CDR2 SNEGSKA (reference sequence). CDR3 amino acids: CSARTRGWAFF. In DNA, the CDR3 is TGCAGTGCCAGAACGAGGGGATGGGCTTTCTTT.

This clone has more than one count but fewer than ten. The rearrangement joins TRBV7-6 to TRBJ1-6; perhaps TRBD1 as D (5 bases). Germline CDR1 reads SGHVS; CDR2 reads FNYEAQ. Trimming pared 5 bases from V and 7 bases from J, leaving 12 bases between. This CDR3 spans 14 amino acids. For the CDR3, the DNA is TGTGCCAGCAGCCCGAGAGGGGCCAATTCACCCCTCCACTTT. It codes for CASSPRGANSPLHF.

V is TRBV11-2 and J is TRBJ2-5; D remains ambiguous. This CDR3 comprises 15 residues. V shed 5 bases and J shed 4 bases, with 17 bases lying between them. Per the germline V gene, CDR1 is SGHAT and CDR2 is FQNNGV. The CDR3 nucleotides are TGTGCCAGCAGCGAAAACGCAGGAACCCGAGAGACCCAGTACTTC. Its protein product is CASSENAGTRETQYF.

This sequence joins TRBV7-2 and TRBJ2-5; D is uncertain. V was cut by 3 bases and J by 4 bases, with 3 bases left in between. The CDR3 is 11 amino acids. Germline V gene sequence: CDR1 SGHTA, CDR2 FQGNSA. The CDR3 here is CASSFIETQYF. CDR3 nucleotide sequence: TGTGCCAGCAGCTTCATAGAGACCCAGTACTTC. The variable domain in full, with the rest retrieved from reference TRBV7-2 and TRBJ2-5, is GAGVSQSPSNKVTEKGKDVELRCDPISGHTALYWYRQSLGQGLEFLIYFQGNSAPDKSGLPSDRFSAERTGGSVSTLTIQRTQQEDSAVYLCASSFIETQYFGPGTRLLVL.

This clone was observed a handful of times. This chain joins TRBV14 and TRBJ1-2; 8 nucleotides align to TRBD1. V lost 5 bases to trimming and J lost 6 bases; unmatched junction nucleotides: 17. Looked up from germline, CDR1 is SGHDN and CDR2 is FVKESK. This CDR3 spans 17 amino acids. In nucleotides, the CDR3 is TGTGCCAGCAGCGCTATCAAACTCGACAGGGGCGGAGATGGCTACACCTTC. This gives the protein CASSAIKLDRGGDGYTF. The entire variable domain, with the rest obtained from reference TRBV14 and TRBJ1-2, is as follows: EAGVTQFPSHSVIEKGQTVTLRCDPISGHDNLYWYRRVMGKEIKFLLHFVKESKQDESGMPNNRFLAERTGGTYSTLKVQPAELEDSGVYFCASSAIKLDRGGDGYTFGSGTRLTVV.

This clone was observed a few times. The CDR3 region has the DNA TGCAGCGCTTACAAACCGGGACAGGGTAATCTCAATGAGCAGTTCTTC. Protein sequence: CSAYKPGQGNLNEQFF. The chain recombines TRBV29-1 with TRBJ2-1; 9 bases match TRBD1. J lost 6 bases, V lost 7 bases, and 16 bases had no gene match. Germline V CDR1 and CDR2: SQVTM, ANQGSEA. There are 16 residues in the CDR3.